The next 6 T cell receptor beta chains were all read from a single sample in a study of shared clonotypes between healthy human individuals. The assay was immunoSEQ multiplex PCR, and TCRdb's table has in-frame clones only and misses some. The sample records millions of clones, roughly 92% being singletons. Sample: naive CD4+ T cells sorted from blood. The sample's subset: CD45RA+ positively selected. The receptors originated from a man between 18 and 35 years old in good health.

There are a few counts of this clone. The chain links TRBV19 to TRBJ2-7; 7 nucleotides match TRBD1. V trimming: 4 bases; J trimming: 3 bases; junction bases outside the gene matches: 6. This CDR3 is 14 amino acids long. Germline CDR1 LNHDA, CDR2 SQIVND (reference sequence). CDR3 protein: CASSRGQRNYEQYF. CDR3 in DNA: TGTGCCAGTAGTAGGGGACAGCGAAACTACGAGCAGTACTTC. Variable domain in full (rest from reference TRBV19 and TRBJ2-7): DGGITQSPKYLFRKEGQNVTLSCEQNLNHDAMYWYRQDPGQGLRLIYYSQIVNDFQKGDIAEGYSVSREKKESFPLTVTSAQKNPTAFYLCASSRGQRNYEQYFGPGTRLTVT.

The chain couples TRBV14 to TRBJ2-1; 7 bases line up with TRBD2. The CDR3 has 17 residues. CDR1 is SGHDN and CDR2 is FVKESK in the germline V gene. V shed 0 bases, J shed 2 bases, and the junction held 7 bases outside the gene matches. CDR3 DNA: TGTGCCAGCAGCCAAGATAGGCGGGGGAAGACCTACAATGAGCAGTTCTTC. Translated: CASSQDRRGKTYNEQFF. The full variable domain, its missing parts supplied by reference TRBV14 and TRBJ2-1, is EAGVTQFPSHSVIEKGQTVTLRCDPISGHDNLYWYRRVMGKEIKFLLHFVKESKQDESGMPNNRFLAERTGGTYSTLKVQPAELEDSGVYFCASSQDRRGKTYNEQFFGPGTRLTVL.

The chain has TRBV19 and TRBJ1-4; TRBD1 matches at 7 bases. The CDR3 length is 15 residues. J gave up 3 bases and V 5 bases, and 6 bases lay outside the gene matches. The germline gives CDR1 LNHDA, CDR2 SQIVND (reference sequence). For the CDR3, the DNA is TGTGCCAGTAGTGGACGGGACAGCTCTAATGAAAAACTGTTTTTT. Translating it yields CASSGRDSSNEKLFF.

The chain is built from TRBV2 and TRBJ1-1, with TRBD1 matching 11 bases. The germline V gene has CDR1 SNHLY and CDR2 FYNNEI. This CDR3 is 16 amino acids long. Trimming took 4 bases from V and 4 from J; bases not matched to a gene: 8. Here the CDR3 DNA reads TGTGCCAGCAGTGTCGGACAGGGGGCGCAGAGCACTGAAGCTTTCTTT. Residues: CASSVGQGAQSTEAFF.

This sequence joins TRBV9 and TRBJ1-4; no clear D. V shed 3 bases and J shed 3 bases, with 9 bases lying between them. The CDR3 loop spans 14 amino acids. The germline V gene has CDR1 SGDLS and CDR2 YYNGEE. The CDR3 region has the DNA TGTGCCAGCAGCGCGCTGTCCTCTAATGAAAAACTGTTTTTT. Translated: CASSALSSNEKLFF.

The chain employs TRBV2 and TRBJ2-7, with D unclear. The CDR3 has 14 residues. Germline CDR1 and CDR2: SNHLY and FYNNEI. Trimming stripped 6 bases from V and 2 bases from J, with 14 bases between. The CDR3 protein is CASSLTPPPYEQYF. CDR3 coding DNA: TGTGCCAGCAGCTTAACACCACCTCCCTACGAGCAGTACTTC. Looking up the rest from reference TRBV2 and TRBJ2-7 gives the full variable domain: EPEVTQTPSHQVTQMGQEVILRCVPISNHLYFYWYRQILGQKVEFLVSFYNNEISEKSEIFDDQFSVERPDGSNFTLKIRSTKLEDSAMYFCASSLTPPPYEQYFGPGTRLTVT.